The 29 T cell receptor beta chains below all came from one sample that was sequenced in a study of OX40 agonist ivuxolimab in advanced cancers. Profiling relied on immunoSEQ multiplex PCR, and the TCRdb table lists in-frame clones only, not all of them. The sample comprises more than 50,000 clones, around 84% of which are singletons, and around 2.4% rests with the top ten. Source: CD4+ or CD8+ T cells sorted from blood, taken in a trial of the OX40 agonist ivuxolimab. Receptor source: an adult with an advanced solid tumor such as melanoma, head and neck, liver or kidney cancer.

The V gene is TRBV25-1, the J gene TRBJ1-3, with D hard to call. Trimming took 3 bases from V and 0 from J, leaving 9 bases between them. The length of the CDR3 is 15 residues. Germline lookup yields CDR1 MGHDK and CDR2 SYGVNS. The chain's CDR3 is CASSEYRSSGNTIYF. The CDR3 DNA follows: TGTGCCAGCAGTGAGTACCGGAGCTCTGGAAACACCATATATTTT.

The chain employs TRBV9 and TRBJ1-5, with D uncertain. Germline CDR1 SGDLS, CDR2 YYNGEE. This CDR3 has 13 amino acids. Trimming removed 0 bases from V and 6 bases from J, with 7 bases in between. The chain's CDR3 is CASSVESGQPQHF. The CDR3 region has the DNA TGTGCCAGCAGCGTAGAAAGTGGTCAGCCCCAGCATTTT.

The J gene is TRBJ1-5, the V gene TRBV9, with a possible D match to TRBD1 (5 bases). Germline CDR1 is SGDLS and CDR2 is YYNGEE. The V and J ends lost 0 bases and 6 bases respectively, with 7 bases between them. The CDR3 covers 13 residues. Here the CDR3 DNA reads TGTGCCAGCAGCGTAGGAGGGACTCAGCCCCAGCATTTT. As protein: CASSVGGTQPQHF.

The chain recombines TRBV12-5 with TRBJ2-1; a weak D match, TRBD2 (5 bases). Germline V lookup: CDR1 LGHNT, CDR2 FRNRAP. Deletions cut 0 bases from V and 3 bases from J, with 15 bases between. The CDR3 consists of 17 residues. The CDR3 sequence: CASGLVQTGSDYNEQFF. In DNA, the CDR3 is TGTGCTAGTGGTTTGGTACAAACGGGGAGCGACTACAATGAGCAGTTCTTC.

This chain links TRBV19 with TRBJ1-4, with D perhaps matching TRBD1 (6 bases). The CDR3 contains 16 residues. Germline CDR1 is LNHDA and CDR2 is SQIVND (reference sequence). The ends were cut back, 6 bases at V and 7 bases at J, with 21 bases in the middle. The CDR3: CASRGTLTGLLEKLFF. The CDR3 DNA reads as TGTGCCAGTAGGGGAACCCTGACAGGCCTACTTGAAAAACTGTTTTTT.

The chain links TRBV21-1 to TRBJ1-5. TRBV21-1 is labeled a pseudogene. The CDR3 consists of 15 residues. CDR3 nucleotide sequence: TGTGCCAGCAGCAAAAATGAAGAGGACTTCCCCCCCCAGCATTTT. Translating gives CASSKNEEDFPPQHF.

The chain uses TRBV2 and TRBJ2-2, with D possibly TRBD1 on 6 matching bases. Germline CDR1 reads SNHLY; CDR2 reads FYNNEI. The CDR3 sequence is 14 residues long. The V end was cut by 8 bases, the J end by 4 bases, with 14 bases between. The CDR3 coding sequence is TGTGCCAGCGCCCGGGACACTTCCACCGGGGAGCTGTTTTTT. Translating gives CASARDTSTGELFF.

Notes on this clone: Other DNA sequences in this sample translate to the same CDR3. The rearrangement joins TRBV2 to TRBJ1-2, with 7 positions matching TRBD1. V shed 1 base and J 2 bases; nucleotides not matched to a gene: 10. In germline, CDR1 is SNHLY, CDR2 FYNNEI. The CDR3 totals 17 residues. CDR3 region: CASSEGPAGTVNYGYTF. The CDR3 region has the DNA TGTGCCAGCAGTGAAGGGCCCGCCGGGACAGTAAACTATGGCTACACCTTC.

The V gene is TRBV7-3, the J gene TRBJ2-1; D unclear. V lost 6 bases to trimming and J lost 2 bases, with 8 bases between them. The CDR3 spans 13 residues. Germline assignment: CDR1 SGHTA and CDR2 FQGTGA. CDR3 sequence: CASSFPPYNEQFF. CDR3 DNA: TGTGCCAGCAGTTTCCCACCCTACAATGAGCAGTTCTTC.

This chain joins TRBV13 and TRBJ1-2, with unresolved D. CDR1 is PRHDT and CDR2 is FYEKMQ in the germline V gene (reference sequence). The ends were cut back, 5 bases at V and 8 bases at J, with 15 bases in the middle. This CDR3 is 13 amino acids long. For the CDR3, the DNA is TGTGCCAGCAGCAAAACCCCTACGGGGGGCTACACCTTC. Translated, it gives CASSKTPTGGYTF.

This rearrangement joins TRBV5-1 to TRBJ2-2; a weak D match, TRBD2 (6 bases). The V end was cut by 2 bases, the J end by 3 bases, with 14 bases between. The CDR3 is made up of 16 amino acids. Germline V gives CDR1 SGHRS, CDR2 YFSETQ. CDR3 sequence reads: CASSFDPGRYTGELFF. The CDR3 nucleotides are TGCGCCAGCAGCTTCGATCCAGGGAGGTACACCGGGGAGCTGTTTTTT.

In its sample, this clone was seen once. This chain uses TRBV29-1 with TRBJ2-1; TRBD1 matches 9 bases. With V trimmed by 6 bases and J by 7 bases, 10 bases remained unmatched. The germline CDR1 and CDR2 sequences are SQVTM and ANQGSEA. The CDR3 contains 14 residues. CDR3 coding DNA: TGCAGCGTCGGAAACAGGGGGCTAAAAAATGAGCAGTTCTTC. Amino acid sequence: CSVGNRGLKNEQFF.

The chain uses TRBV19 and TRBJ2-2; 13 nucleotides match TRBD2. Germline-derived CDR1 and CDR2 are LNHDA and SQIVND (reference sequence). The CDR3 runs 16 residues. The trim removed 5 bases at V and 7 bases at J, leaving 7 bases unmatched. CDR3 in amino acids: CASSGRLAGGHGELFF. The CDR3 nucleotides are TGTGCCAGTAGTGGTCGACTAGCGGGGGGACACGGGGAGCTGTTTTTT.

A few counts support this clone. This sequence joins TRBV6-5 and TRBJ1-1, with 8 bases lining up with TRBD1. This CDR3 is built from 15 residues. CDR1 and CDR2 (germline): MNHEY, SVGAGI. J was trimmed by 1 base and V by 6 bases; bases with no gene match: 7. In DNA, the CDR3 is TGTGCCAGCAGAGGCAGGGGGCAAAAGAACACTGAAGCTTTCTTT. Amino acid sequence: CASRGRGQKNTEAFF.

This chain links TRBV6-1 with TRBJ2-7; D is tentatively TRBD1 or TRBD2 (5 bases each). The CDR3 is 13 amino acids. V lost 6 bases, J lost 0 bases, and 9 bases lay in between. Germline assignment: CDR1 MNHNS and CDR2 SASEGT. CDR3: CASRGPSSYEQYF. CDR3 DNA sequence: TGTGCCAGCAGGGGACCAAGCTCCTACGAGCAGTACTTC.

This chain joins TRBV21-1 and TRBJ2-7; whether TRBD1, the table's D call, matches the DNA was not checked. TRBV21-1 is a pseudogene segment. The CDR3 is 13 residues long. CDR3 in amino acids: CASKQGLRYEQYF. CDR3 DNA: TGTGCCAGCAAACAGGGGCTGAGGTACGAGCAGTACTTC.

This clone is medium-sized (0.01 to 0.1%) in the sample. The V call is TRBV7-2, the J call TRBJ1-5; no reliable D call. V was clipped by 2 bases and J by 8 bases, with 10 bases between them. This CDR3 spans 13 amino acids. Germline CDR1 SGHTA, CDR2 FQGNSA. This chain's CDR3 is CASSLSRMEPQHF. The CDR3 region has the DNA TGTGCCAGCAGCTTATCCAGGATGGAGCCCCAGCATTTT.

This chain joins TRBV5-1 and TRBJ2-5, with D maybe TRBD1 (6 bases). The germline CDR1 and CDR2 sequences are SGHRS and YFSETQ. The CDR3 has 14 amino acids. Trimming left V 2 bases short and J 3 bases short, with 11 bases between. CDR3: CASSLGQHEETQYF. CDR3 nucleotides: TGCGCCAGCAGCTTAGGACAGCATGAAGAGACCCAGTACTTC.

CDR3 protein: CASSFFRGEQYF. DNA of the CDR3: TGTGCCAGCAGCTTTTTCAGGGGGGAGCAGTACTTC. The V gene is TRBV5-8, the J gene TRBJ2-7; 7 bases are shared with TRBD1. Looked up from germline, CDR1 is SGHTS and CDR2 is YDEGEE. The CDR3 covers 12 residues. With 2 bases clipped from V and 7 bases from J, the junction kept 3 bases outside the gene matches. Full variable domain (remainder filled in from reference TRBV5-8 and TRBJ2-7): EAGVTQSPTHLIKTRGQQATLRCSPISGHTSVYWYQQALGLGLQFLLWYDEGEERNRGNFPPRFSGRQFPNYSSELNVNALELEDSALYLCASSFFRGEQYFGPGTRLTVT.

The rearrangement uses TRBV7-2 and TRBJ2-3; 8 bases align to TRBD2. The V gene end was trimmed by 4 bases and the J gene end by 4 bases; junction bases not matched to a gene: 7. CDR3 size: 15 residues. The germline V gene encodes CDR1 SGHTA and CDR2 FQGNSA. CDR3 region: CASSSGLGLADTQYF. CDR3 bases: TGTGCCAGCAGCTCGGGACTAGGACTGGCAGATACGCAGTATTTT.

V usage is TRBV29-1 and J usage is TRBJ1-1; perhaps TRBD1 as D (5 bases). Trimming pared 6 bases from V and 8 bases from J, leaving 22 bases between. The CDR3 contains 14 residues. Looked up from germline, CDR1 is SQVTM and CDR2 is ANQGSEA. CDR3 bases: TGCAGCGTAGCGATCAGGGACGCACGAGGGGAAGCTTTCTTT. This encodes CSVAIRDARGEAFF.

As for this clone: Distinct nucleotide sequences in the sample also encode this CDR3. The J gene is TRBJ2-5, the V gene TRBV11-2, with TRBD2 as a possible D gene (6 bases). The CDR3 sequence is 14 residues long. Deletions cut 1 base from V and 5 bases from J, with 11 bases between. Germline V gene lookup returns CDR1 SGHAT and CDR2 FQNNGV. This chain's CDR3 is CASSLVPGGETQYF. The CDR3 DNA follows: TGTGCCAGCAGCTTAGTACCTGGGGGGGAGACCCAGTACTTC.

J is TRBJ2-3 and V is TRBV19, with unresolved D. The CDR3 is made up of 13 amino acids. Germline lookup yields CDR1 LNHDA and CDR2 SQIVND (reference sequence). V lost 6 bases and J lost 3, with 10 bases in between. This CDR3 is CASSLDGTDTQYF. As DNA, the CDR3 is TGTGCCAGTAGCTTAGACGGGACAGATACGCAGTATTTT.

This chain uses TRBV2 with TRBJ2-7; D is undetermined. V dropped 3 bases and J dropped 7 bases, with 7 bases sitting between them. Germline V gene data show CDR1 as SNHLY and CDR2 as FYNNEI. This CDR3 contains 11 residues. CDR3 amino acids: CASSDLWEQYF. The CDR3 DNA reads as TGTGCCAGCAGTGACCTTTGGGAGCAGTACTTC.

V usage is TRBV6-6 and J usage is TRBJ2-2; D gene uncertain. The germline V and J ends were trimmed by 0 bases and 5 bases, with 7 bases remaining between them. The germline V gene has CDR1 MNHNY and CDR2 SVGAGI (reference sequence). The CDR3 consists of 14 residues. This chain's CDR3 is CASSYSRQTGELFF. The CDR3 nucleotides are TGTGCCAGCAGTTACTCGAGGCAGACCGGGGAGCTGTTTTTT.

The CDR3 coding sequence is TGCGCCAGCAGCTTAATTCAGGGGCGATCGGGTGTTTCTGAAGCTTTCTTT. Encoded protein: CASSLIQGRSGVSEAFF. V gene TRBV5-1 combines with J gene TRBJ1-1, with D possibly TRBD1 on 6 matching bases. Trimming cost V 2 bases and J 6 bases, with 23 bases left between them. The CDR3 has 17 residues. Germline CDR1 is SGHRS and CDR2 is YFSETQ.

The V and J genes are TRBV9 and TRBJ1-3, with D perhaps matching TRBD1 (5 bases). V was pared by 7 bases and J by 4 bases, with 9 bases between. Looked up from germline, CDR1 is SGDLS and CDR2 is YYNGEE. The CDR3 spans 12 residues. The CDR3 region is CASRGAGNTIYF. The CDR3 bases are TGTGCCAGCCGAGGGGCAGGAAACACCATATATTTT.

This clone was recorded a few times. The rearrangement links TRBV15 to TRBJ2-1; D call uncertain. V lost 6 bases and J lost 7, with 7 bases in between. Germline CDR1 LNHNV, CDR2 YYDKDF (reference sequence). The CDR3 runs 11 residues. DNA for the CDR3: TGTGCCACCAGGAAAGAGAATGAGCAGTTCTTC. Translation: CATRKENEQFF.

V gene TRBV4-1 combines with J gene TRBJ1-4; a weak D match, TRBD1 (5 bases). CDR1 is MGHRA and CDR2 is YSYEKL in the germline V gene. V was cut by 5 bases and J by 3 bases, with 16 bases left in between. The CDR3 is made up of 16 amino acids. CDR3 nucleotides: TGCGCCAGCAGCAACCCCCGGAGGGGTGCTAATGAAAAACTGTTTTTT. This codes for CASSNPRRGANEKLFF.